Listed here are 2 T cell receptor beta chains from one sample, sequenced in a study of blood T cell repertoires in COVID-19. Only in-frame clones appear in the TCRdb table, and some are missing; sequencing was by immunoSEQ multiplex PCR. The table shows about 64,000 clones, with around 86% occurring only once. Sequenced sample: peripheral blood. The receptors were gathered from a man in his fifties with active COVID-19.

The chain uses TRBV29-1 and TRBJ2-7, with TRBD1 matching over 7 bases. J was trimmed by 2 bases and V by 7 bases; bases with no gene match: 8. Germline V gene sequence: CDR1 SQVTM, CDR2 ANQGSEA. This CDR3 spans 13 amino acids. The CDR3 region has the DNA TGCAGCGCGAGGGCAGGGGGTGCCTACGAGCAGTACTTC. Translated, it gives CSARAGGAYEQYF.

The rearrangement links TRBV2 to TRBJ1-2, with TRBD1 matching 9 bases. Germline CDR1 is SNHLY and CDR2 is FYNNEI. CDR3 length: 14 residues. V was pared by 5 bases and J by 5 bases, with 6 bases of the junction left unmatched. The CDR3 DNA follows: TGTGCCAGCAGTAGGGACAGGGCTTGGTATGGCTACACCTTC. Its protein is CASSRDRAWYGYTF.